This entry is about one TCR beta chain. Unmatched junction bases numbered 8, after V lost 2 bases and J lost 4 bases. From germline, CDR1 is SGHTA and CDR2 FQGNSA. The CDR3 has 16 amino acids. The data originate from a study of shared clonotypes between healthy human individuals. The repertoire was sequenced with immunoSEQ multiplex PCR; TCRdb's copy has only in-frame clones and lacks some. This sample carries over a million clones, around four fifths of them seen once, and the ten largest clones take 1.2% to 1.5%. CD4+ cells underwent separation, giving CD45RA+ naive and CD45RA-negative memory subsets.

The TCR sequence derives from a man aged 18 to 29 in good health. This chain links TRBV7-2 with TRBJ2-1; 7 bases agree with TRBD2. Material for sequencing was memory CD4+ T cells sorted from blood. Subset specified: CD45RA-negative fraction. In DNA form, the CDR3 reads TGTGCCAGCAGCTTATCTGGGGGGGGAATTTACAATGAGCAGTTCTTC. Protein: CASSLSGGGIYNEQFF.